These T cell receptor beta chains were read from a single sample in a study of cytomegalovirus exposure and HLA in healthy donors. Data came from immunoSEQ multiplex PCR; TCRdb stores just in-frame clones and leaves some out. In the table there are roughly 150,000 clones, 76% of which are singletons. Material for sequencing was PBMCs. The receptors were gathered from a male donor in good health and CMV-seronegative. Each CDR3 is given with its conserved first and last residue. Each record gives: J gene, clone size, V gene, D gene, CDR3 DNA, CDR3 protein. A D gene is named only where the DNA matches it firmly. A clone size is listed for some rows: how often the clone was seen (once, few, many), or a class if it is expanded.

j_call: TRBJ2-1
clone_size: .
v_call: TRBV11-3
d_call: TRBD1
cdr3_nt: TGTGCCAGCAGCTCGGACAGGGAGATCAATGAGCAGTTCTTC
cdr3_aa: CASSSDREINEQFF

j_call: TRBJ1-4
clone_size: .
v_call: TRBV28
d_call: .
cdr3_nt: TGTGCCAGCAGTCGAGAGGCTGATCCTAATGAAAAACTGTTTTTT
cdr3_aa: CASSREADPNEKLFF

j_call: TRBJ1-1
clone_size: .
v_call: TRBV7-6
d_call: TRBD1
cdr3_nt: TGTGCCAGCAGCTCATCGCGTCACCGGGACAGCCCGCGGGGCACTGAAGCTTTCTTT
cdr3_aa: CASSSSRHRDSPRGTEAFF

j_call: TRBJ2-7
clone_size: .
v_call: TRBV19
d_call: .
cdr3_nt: TGTGCCAGTAGTATAGCCTGGGGCTACGAGCAGTACTTC
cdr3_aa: CASSIAWGYEQYF

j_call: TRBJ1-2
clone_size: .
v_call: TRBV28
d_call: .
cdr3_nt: TGTGCCAGCAGCCCAAAACCGCCACAGGGAACCAACTATGGCTACACCTTC
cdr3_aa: CASSPKPPQGTNYGYTF

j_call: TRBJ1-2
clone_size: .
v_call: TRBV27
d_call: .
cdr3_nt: TGTGCCAGCAGTCCAAGGGGCGATGGCTACACCTTC
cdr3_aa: CASSPRGDGYTF

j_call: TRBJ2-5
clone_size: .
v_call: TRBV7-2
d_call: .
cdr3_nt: TGTGCCAGCAGCCGGACAACCTACCAAGAGACCCAGTACTTC
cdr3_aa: CASSRTTYQETQYF

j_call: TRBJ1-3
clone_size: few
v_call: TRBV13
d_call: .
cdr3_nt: TGTGCCAGCAGCCCCCCGAAGGTCGACAGGTACTCTGGAAACACCATATATTTT
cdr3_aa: CASSPPKVDRYSGNTIYF

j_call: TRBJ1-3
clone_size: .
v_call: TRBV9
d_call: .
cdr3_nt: TGTGCCAGCAGCGTAGGTTGGGCAAGCTCTGGAAACACCATATATTTT
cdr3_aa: CASSVGWASSGNTIYF

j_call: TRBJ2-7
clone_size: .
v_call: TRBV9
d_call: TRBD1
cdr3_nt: TGTGCCAGCAGCGCGGACAGGGGGCTCTTCTACGAGCAGTACTTC
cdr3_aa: CASSADRGLFYEQYF

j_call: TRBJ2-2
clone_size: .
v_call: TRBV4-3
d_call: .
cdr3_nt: TGCGCCAGCTCTCCTCAGGGGAGGGGCCCCGGGGAGCTGTTTTTT
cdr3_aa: CASSPQGRGPGELFF

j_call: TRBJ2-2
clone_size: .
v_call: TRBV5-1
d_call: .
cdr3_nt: TGCGCCAGCAGCTTGATTCCGGGGACGAACACCGGGGAGCTGTTTTTT
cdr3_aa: CASSLIPGTNTGELFF

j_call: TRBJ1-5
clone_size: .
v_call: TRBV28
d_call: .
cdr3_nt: TGTGCCACCGGGGGTGGGTCTTACAATCAGCCCCAGCATTTT
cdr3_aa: CATGGGSYNQPQHF

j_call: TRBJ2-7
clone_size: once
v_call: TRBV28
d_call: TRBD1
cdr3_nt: TGTGCCAGCAGGGACAGGGTGAGCGAGCAGTACTTC
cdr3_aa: CASRDRVSEQYF

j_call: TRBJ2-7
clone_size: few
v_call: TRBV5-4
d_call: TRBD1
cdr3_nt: TGTGCCAGCCGTACCGGGACAGACGCGAACGAGCAGTACTTC
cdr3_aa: CASRTGTDANEQYF